Here is one T cell receptor (beta chain) with its context. The antigen is not known. The CDR3 is 15 amino acids. The junction had 7 bases not matched to a gene; V was cut back by 2 bases and J by 10 bases. The germline V gene has CDR1 MNHNS and CDR2 SASEGT. TCRdb redid the calling of the reads with MiXCR, one entry per CDR3 protein. This table holds about 260,000 distinct CDR3 sequences, roughly 13% found once. This entry is derived from a study of T cell repertoires in cytomegalovirus infection. Background on the study: CMV infection together with matching HLA type was indicated by public TCR beta signatures. Study findings and constraints: Ex vivo responses were dominated by HLA-C-restricted CMV-specific TCR beta clonotypes. Cumulated frequencies of public TCR beta families served to identify carriers of CMV plus the relevant HLA.

Sequenced input: PBMCs. The V and J genes are TRBV6-1 and TRBJ2-1; 11 bases match TRBD1. The clonotype was recovered from a human donor in good health (CMV status not recorded). Some clones in this sample may be carry-over from other donors' samples. CDR3 amino acids: CASSESGTGGDEQFF. The CDR3 DNA follows: TGTGCCAGCAGTGAAAGTGGGACAGGGGGTGACGAGCAGTTCTTC.